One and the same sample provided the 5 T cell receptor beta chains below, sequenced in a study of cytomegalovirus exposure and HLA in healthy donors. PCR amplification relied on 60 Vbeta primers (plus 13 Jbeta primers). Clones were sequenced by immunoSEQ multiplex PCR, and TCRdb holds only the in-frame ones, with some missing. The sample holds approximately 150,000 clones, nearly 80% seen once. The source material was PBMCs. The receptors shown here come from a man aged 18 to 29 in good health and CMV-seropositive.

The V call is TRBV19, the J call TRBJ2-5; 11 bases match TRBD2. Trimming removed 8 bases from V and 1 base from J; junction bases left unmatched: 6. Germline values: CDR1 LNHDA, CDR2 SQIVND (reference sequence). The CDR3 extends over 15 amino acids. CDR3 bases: TGTGCCAGTGCCTATAGCGGGGGGGTCCAAGAGACCCAGTACTTC. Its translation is CASAYSGGVQETQYF.

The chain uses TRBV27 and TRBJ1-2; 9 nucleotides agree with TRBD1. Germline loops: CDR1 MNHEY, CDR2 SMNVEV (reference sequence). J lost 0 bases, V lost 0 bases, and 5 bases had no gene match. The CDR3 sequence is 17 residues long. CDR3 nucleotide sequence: TGTGCCAGCAGTTTATCGCCGGGACAGGGATCTAACTATGGCTACACCTTC. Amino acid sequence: CASSLSPGQGSNYGYTF.

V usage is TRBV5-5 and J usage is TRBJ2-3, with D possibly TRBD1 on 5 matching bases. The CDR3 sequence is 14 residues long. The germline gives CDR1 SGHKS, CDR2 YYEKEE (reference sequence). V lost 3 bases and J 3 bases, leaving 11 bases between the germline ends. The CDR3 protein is CASSSQPGTDTQYF. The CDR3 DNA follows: TGTGCCAGCAGCTCTCAACCAGGGACAGATACGCAGTATTTT.

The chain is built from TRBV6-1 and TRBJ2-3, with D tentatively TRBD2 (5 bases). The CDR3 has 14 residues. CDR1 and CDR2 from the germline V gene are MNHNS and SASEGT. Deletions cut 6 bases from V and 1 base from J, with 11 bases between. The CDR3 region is CASRRAHGTDTQYF. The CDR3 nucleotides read TGTGCCAGCAGGAGGGCCCATGGCACAGATACGCAGTATTTT.

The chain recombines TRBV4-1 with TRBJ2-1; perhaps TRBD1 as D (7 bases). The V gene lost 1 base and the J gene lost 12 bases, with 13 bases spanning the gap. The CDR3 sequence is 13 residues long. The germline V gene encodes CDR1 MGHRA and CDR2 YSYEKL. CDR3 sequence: CASSQGGTDGQFF. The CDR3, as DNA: TGCGCCAGCAGCCAAGGCGGGACAGACGGGCAGTTCTTC.